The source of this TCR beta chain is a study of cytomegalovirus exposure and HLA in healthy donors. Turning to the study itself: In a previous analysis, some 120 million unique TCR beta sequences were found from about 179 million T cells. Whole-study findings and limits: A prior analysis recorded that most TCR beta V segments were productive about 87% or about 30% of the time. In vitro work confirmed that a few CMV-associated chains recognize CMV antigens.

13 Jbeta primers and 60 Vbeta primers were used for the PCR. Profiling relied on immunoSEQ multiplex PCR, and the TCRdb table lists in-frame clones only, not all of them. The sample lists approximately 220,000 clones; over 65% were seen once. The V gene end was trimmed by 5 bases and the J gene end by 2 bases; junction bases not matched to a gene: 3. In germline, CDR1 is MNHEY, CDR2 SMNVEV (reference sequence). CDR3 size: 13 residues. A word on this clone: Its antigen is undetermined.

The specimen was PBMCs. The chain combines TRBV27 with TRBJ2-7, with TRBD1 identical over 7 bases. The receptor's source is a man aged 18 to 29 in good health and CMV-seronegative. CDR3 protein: CASSPGQTYEQYF. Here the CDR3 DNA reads TGTGCCAGCAGTCCGGGACAGACCTACGAGCAGTACTTC.